The rows below give T cell receptor beta chains drawn from one sample of a study of blood T cell repertoires in COVID-19. Profiled with immunoSEQ multiplex PCR; TCRdb holds only in-frame clones, not every one. Of about 110,000 clones in the sample, approximately 90% were seen once. Material for sequencing was peripheral blood. Receptor source: a human donor in a cohort sampled during active COVID-19. CDR3s include the opening cysteine and the closing phenylalanine or tryptophan. The order of the fields is clone size, D gene, V gene, J gene, CDR3 protein, CDR3 DNA. D genes are given only for firm matches. Expanded clones get a size class; other rows say once, few or many, or leave the size out.

>medium-sized|TRBD1|TRBV19|TRBJ1-2
CASSMRGGQGPYGYTF
TGTGCCAGTAGTATGAGGGGTGGACAGGGCCCATATGGCTACACCTTC
>NA|NA|TRBV9|TRBJ2-3
CASTPGSTDTQYF
TGTGCCAGCACTCCGGGGAGCACAGATACGCAGTATTTT
>NA|NA|TRBV5-4|TRBJ2-5
CASSIRTGGQETQYF
TGTGCCAGCAGCATTCGGACAGGAGGGCAGGAGACCCAGTACTTC
>NA|NA|TRBV14|TRBJ1-1
CASSLLRNSGEAFF
TGTGCCAGCAGCCTCCTAAGAAACTCGGGGGAAGCTTTCTTT
>NA|TRBD1|TRBV5-1|TRBJ1-2
CASSLGFQGARGYTF
TGCGCCAGCAGCTTGGGGTTCCAGGGGGCGCGAGGCTACACCTTC
>NA|NA|TRBV19|TRBJ2-7
CASSIPGSEQYF
TGTGCCAGTAGTATTCCGGGAAGCGAGCAGTACTTC
>NA|NA|TRBV29-1|TRBJ2-1
CSVVGGGVIDEQFF
TGCAGCGTTGTAGGAGGGGGCGTTATTGATGAGCAGTTCTTC
>NA|TRBD1|TRBV19|TRBJ2-7
CASTAPGQGWDEQYF
TGTGCCAGTACCGCACCGGGACAGGGTTGGGACGAGCAGTACTTC
>NA|TRBD2|TRBV2|TRBJ2-5
CASTLAGLQETQYF
TGTGCCAGCACCCTAGCGGGCCTCCAAGAGACCCAGTACTTC
>NA|NA|TRBV2|TRBJ1-2
CASSPNNVRGDTF
TGTGCCAGCAGCCCCAATAACGTTCGGGGGGACACCTTC
>few|NA|TRBV7-2|TRBJ1-5
CASSLESGGRQPQHF
TGTGCCAGCAGCTTAGAGTCCGGAGGAAGGCAGCCCCAGCATTTT
>NA|NA|TRBV18|TRBJ2-7
CASSSSGTYEQYF
TGTGCCAGCTCATCCTCGGGAACCTACGAGCAGTACTTC
>few|NA|TRBV6-1|TRBJ2-7
CASSEGNRCRF
TGTGCCAGCAGTGAAGGGAACAGGTGTCGCTTC
>NA|NA|TRBV5-1|TRBJ2-7
CASRGKYEQYF
TGCGCCAGCCGAGGAAAGTACGAGCAGTACTTC
>NA|NA|TRBV18|TRBJ2-6
CASSRFAGSGANVLTF
TGTGCCAGCTCACGCTTTGCGGGTTCTGGGGCCAACGTCCTGACTTTC
>once|NA|TRBV12-3/TRBV12-4|TRBJ2-3
CASSRENWNTQYF
TGTGCCAGCAGTAGGGAGAATTGGAATACGCAGTATTTT
>NA|TRBD2|TRBV5-1|TRBJ2-5
CASSLEVWGGPEETQYF
TGCGCCAGCAGCTTGGAGGTTTGGGGGGGACCCGAAGAGACCCAGTACTTC
>once|NA|TRBV27|TRBJ1-5
CASSFTYVGQPQHF
TGTGCCAGCAGTTTCACGTATGTCGGTCAGCCCCAGCATTTT
>NA|NA|TRBV28|TRBJ2-5
CASSSHGREPIGTQYF
TGTGCCAGCAGTTCACACGGACGGGAGCCGATAGGGACCCAGTACTTC
>NA|TRBD2|TRBV18|TRBJ2-5
CASSLAGGPTETQYF
TGTGCCAGCTCACTAGCGGGAGGGCCTACGGAGACCCAGTACTTC
>NA|TRBD2|TRBV5-1|TRBJ2-3
CASSPRLAGGSADTQYF
TGCGCCAGCAGCCCACGACTAGCGGGAGGATCCGCAGATACGCAGTATTTT
>NA|NA|TRBV4-3|TRBJ2-4
CASSLGRGVDIQYF
TGCGCCAGCAGCCTTGGGCGCGGGGTGGACATTCAGTACTTC
>NA|TRBD1|TRBV6-5|TRBJ2-5
CASSQSRQGTETQYF
TGTGCCAGCAGTCAATCTAGACAGGGTACAGAGACCCAGTACTTC
>NA|NA|TRBV18|TRBJ1-5
CASSPRTDSNQPQHF
TGTGCCAGCTCACCGAGGACAGATAGCAATCAGCCCCAGCATTTT
>NA|NA|TRBV3-1/TRBV3-2|TRBJ1-1
CASSQVGTQNTEAFF
TGTGCCAGCAGCCAAGTCGGGACACAGAACACTGAAGCTTTCTTT
>NA|NA|TRBV3-1/TRBV3-2|TRBJ1-1
CASGPVGGSTEAFF
TGTGCCAGCGGGCCCGTCGGGGGATCCACTGAAGCTTTCTTT
>NA|NA|TRBV5-4|TRBJ2-7
CASSLTEYEQYF
TGTGCCAGCAGCTTGACAGAGTACGAGCAGTACTTC
>once|NA|TRBV3-1/TRBV3-2|TRBJ2-1
CASSRKTRGRGDEQFF
TGTGCCAGCAGTCGAAAGACCAGGGGACGGGGGGATGAGCAGTTCTTC
>NA|TRBD1|TRBV28|TRBJ1-2
CASRDRGGYGYTF
TGTGCCAGCAGGGACAGGGGGGGCTATGGCTACACCTTC
>NA|TRBD2|TRBV14|TRBJ2-1
CASSQDKREGFFPEQFF
TGTGCCAGCAGCCAAGACAAGCGGGAGGGCTTCTTTCCTGAGCAGTTCTTC
>NA|NA|TRBV20-1|TRBJ1-2
CSPHGRVPPF
TGCAGTCCCCACGGCAGGGTCCCCCCTTTC
>once|NA|TRBV19|TRBJ1-2
CASSMWGEEGYTF
TGTGCCAGTAGTATGTGGGGGGAAGAGGGCTACACCTTC
>NA|TRBD1|TRBV19|TRBJ1-1
CASSTTGGTEAFF
TGTGCCAGTAGTACGACAGGGGGGACTGAAGCTTTCTTT
>NA|NA|TRBV19|TRBJ1-1
CASSIQLLGLVNTEAFF
TGTGCCAGTAGTATCCAACTTCTCGGACTGGTGAACACTGAAGCTTTCTTT
>NA|NA|TRBV28|TRBJ2-7
CASSSGLSIPYEQYF
TGTGCCAGCAGTTCAGGGTTATCAATCCCCTACGAGCAGTACTTC
>NA|TRBD1|TRBV6-6|TRBJ2-2
CATIPGTGLTGELFF
TGTGCCACCATTCCAGGGACAGGGCTGACCGGGGAGCTGTTTTTT
>NA|TRBD1|TRBV11-1|TRBJ2-2
CASSPRDRGLTGELFF
TGTGCCAGCAGCCCCCGGGACAGGGGGCTAACCGGGGAGCTGTTTTTT
>few|NA|TRBV20-1|TRBJ1-5
CSASSDKGLYQPQHF
TGCAGTGCTAGTTCGGACAAGGGGCTCTATCAGCCCCAGCATTTT
>NA|NA|TRBV7-9|TRBJ1-2
CASSLGGNYGYTF
TGTGCCAGCAGCTTAGGAGGGAACTATGGCTACACCTTC
>NA|TRBD1|TRBV25-1|TRBJ1-6
CASSPGTGANYNSPLHF
TGTGCCAGCAGTCCCGGGACAGGGGCGAATTATAATTCACCCCTCCACTTT
>NA|NA|TRBV2|TRBJ1-5
CASHRANQPQHF
TGTGCCAGCCACAGGGCCAATCAGCCCCAGCATTTT
>NA|TRBD1|TRBV11-1|TRBJ2-5
CASSFDREETQYF
TGTGCCAGCAGCTTCGACAGGGAGGAGACCCAGTACTTC
>NA|TRBD2|TRBV27|TRBJ2-1
CASSLSRLAGDEQFF
TGTGCCAGCAGTTTATCTCGACTAGCGGGGGATGAGCAGTTCTTC
>NA|TRBD1|TRBV12-5|TRBJ2-1
CASGLWPVGDSYNEQFF
TGTGCTAGTGGTTTGTGGCCGGTCGGGGACAGTTACAATGAGCAGTTCTTC
>NA|NA|TRBV7-8|TRBJ1-6
CASSNRSVRNSPLHF
TGTGCCAGCAGCAATCGAAGCGTTCGGAATTCACCCCTCCACTTT
>NA|TRBD2|TRBV5-4|TRBJ2-4
CASSPGGGLAKNIQYF
TGTGCCAGCAGCCCGGGAGGTGGCTTAGCCAAAAACATTCAGTACTTC
>NA|TRBD1|TRBV5-1|TRBJ2-5
CASSLSTAGGETQYF
TGCGCCAGCAGCTTGAGTACGGCAGGGGGAGAGACCCAGTACTTC
>NA|TRBD1|TRBV19|TRBJ1-5
CASSIRPQGANQPQHF
TGTGCCAGTAGTATCCGCCCGCAGGGGGCTAATCAGCCCCAGCATTTT
>NA|NA|TRBV19|TRBJ2-7
CASSISSGPSYEQYF
TGTGCCAGTAGTATATCGAGCGGGCCGTCCTACGAGCAGTACTTC
>NA|NA|TRBV6-2/TRBV6-3|TRBJ2-7
CASSTRQRRVEQYF
TGTGCCAGCAGTACCAGACAGAGAAGGGTCGAGCAGTACTTC
>once|NA|TRBV4-1|TRBJ2-2
CASSQDAPTGENTGELFF
TGCGCCAGCAGCCAAGATGCCCCGACAGGTGAGAACACCGGGGAGCTGTTTTTT